Below are 4 T cell receptor beta chains sequenced from a single sample in a study of blood T cells in healthy people across ages (dated by TCRdb to the mid-2010s). The library was built by means of 5' RACE. The data were produced on an Illumina HiSeq 2500. A second PCR of roughly 7 to 11 cycles was performed with a sample-barcoded 5' primer and a J-beta primer mix. TCRdb reprocessing: public reads trimmed at Q25 with fastp, clones called with MiXCR, in-frame beta chains kept. Entries that share a CDR3 protein sequence are merged under the most common genes and DNA. The sample contains about 1.5 million distinct CDR3 sequences, under 55% of them found a single time. The leading ten clones occupy about 4% of the sample. Sample: blood. These receptors all come from a woman aged 18-29 years in good health.

Here the CDR3 DNA reads TGTGCCAGCAGCCCGAACAGGGCGAGGTCCTACGAGCAGTACTTC. Translated: CASSPNRARSYEQYF. This rearrangement joins TRBV7-8 to TRBJ2-7, with a possible D match to TRBD1 (6 bases). V gave up 5 bases and J gave up 1 base, with 15 bases separating them. Germline lookup yields CDR1 SGHVS and CDR2 FQNEAQ. The CDR3 loop spans 15 amino acids. The complete variable domain, with remaining parts taken from reference TRBV7-8 and TRBJ2-7, reads GAGVSQSPRYKVAKRGQDVALRCDPISGHVSLFWYQQALGQGPEFLTYFQNEAQLDKSGLPSDRFFAERPEGSVSTLKIQRTQQEDSAVYLCASSPNRARSYEQYFGPGTRLTVT.

The genes are TRBV30 and TRBJ2-7; D uncertain. Trimming pared 2 bases from V and 4 bases from J, leaving 6 bases between. This CDR3 comprises 11 residues. Germline CDR1 and CDR2: GTSNPN and SVGIG (reference sequence). The CDR3 bases are TGTGCCTGGAGTAACGGATACGAGCAGTACTTC. It yields the protein CAWSNGYEQYF.

J is TRBJ2-5 and V is TRBV2; D may be TRBD1 (6 bases). The CDR3 extends over 14 amino acids. Germline CDR1 is SNHLY and CDR2 is FYNNEI. V lost 3 bases to trimming and J lost 5 bases, with 13 bases between them. CDR3 protein: CASSDRGYGETQYF. The CDR3 nucleotides read TGTGCCAGCAGTGATAGGGGGTACGGGGAGACCCAGTACTTC.

The chain combines TRBV10-2 with TRBJ1-5; perhaps TRBD1 as D (6 bases). The V and J ends lost 6 bases and 6 bases respectively, with 15 bases between them. Germline loops: CDR1 WSHSY, CDR2 SAAADI. The CDR3 spans 14 residues. The CDR3 DNA reads TGCGCCAGCAGCCCAAGTGGGGGCAGTCAGCCCCAGCATTTT. Protein sequence: CASSPSGGSQPQHF.